This TCR beta chain was sequenced in a study of cytotoxic CD8 clonotypes in ibrutinib-treated CLL. Across the whole study: Response samples were taken after a median of approximately 13 months on treatment, range 6 to 36.

Libraries were prepared by immunoSEQ multiplex PCR; TCRdb keeps only in-frame clonotypes and omits some of them. The data hold fewer than 400,000 clones, with roughly two thirds observed a single time. This clone was counted between two and nine times. The antigen remains undetermined. This CDR3 comprises 14 residues. V lost 4 bases and J lost 5; bases outside the gene matches: 8. Germline assignment: CDR1 SNHLY and CDR2 FYNNEI. Study results and caveats: For progressing versus sustained-remission patients, sampling times were not the same.

The sequences come from PBMCs, collected after 36 months of ibrutinib treatment. This TCR derives from a human donor with chronic lymphocytic leukemia. The rearrangement uses TRBV2 and TRBJ2-7; TRBD1 agrees at 7 bases. The CDR3 coding sequence is TGTGCCAGCAGTGCTCGGGACAGTATAGACGAGCAGTACTTC. This translates into CASSARDSIDEQYF.